The TCR beta chain described here comes from a study of beta chain features in type 1 diabetes. General study points: The naive, central memory and Treg TCRB repertoires showed an apparent similarity that was greater among patients than among healthy donors. VDJ junctions from type 1 diabetes patients carried fewer insertions and larger deletions. HLA influence on TCRB rearrangement stayed unresolved here.

As concerns this clone: The antigen remains unidentified.

Germline-derived CDR1 and CDR2 are MDHEN and SYDVKM. The CDR3 runs 15 residues. V was pared by 5 bases and J by 9 bases, with 20 bases between. All of the sorted populations showed purity greater than 95%. Expressed TCRB transcripts were sequenced after all isolated RNA was converted to cDNA. Some clones are missing from TCRdb's copy, which holds only in-frame ones; the method was immunoSEQ multiplex PCR. Of hundreds of thousands of clones listed, around a sixth are singletons. The chain employs TRBV28 and TRBJ2-4; possibly TRBD1 or TRBD2 for D (5 bases each). Source material: naive CD4+ T cells from blood. This receptor was identified in a man between 18 and 29 years old in good health. CDR3 loop: CASSQSSGRRVIQYF. The CDR3 DNA reads as TGTGCCAGCAGTCAGTCGTCAGGGAGAAGGGTCATTCAGTACTTC.